A single sample gave rise to the 14 T cell receptor beta chains below, sequenced in a study of shared clonotypes between healthy human individuals. The protocol was immunoSEQ multiplex PCR, while the TCRdb copy is restricted to in-frame clones and leaves out a portion. The top ten clones hold more than 1.5% of a sample with 2 million to 2.5 million clones, about 93% of them seen once. CD45RO-negative, CCR7-selected cells formed the naive CD8 fraction, which excluded terminally differentiated effector memory CD45RA+ cells. The sample comprised naive CD8+ T cells from PBMCs. Receptor source: a man aged 18 to 35 in good health. Some clones in this sample may be carry-over from other donors' samples.

The gene calls are TRBV10-3 and TRBJ2-7, with 7 positions matching TRBD2. CDR3 length: 16 residues. The ends lost 3 bases at V and 2 bases at J; junction bases unmatched: 10. The germline V gene encodes CDR1 ENHRY and CDR2 SYGVKD. CDR3 in amino acids: CAISDPDERGPYEQYF. DNA for the CDR3: TGTGCCATCAGTGATCCCGACGAGCGGGGCCCCTACGAGCAGTACTTC.

V usage is TRBV7-8 and J usage is TRBJ2-2; no firm D call. The CDR3 runs 12 residues. Germline V gives CDR1 SGHVS, CDR2 FQNEAQ. The ends were cut back, 5 bases at V and 6 bases at J, with 7 bases in the middle. For the CDR3, the DNA is TGTGCCAGCAGCCATGGGGCCGGGGAGCTGTTTTTT. The encoded protein is CASSHGAGELFF.

This chain uses TRBV7-9 with TRBJ2-7; TRBD1 aligns across 7 bases. Trimming cost V 5 bases and J 7 bases; bases outside gene matches: 14. The CDR3 is 15 amino acids. The germline CDR1 and CDR2 sequences are SEHNR and FQNEAQ (reference sequence). The CDR3 DNA follows: TGTGCCAGCAGCCTAGGGATACAGGGGCGTGAGGAGCAGTACTTC. Amino acids: CASSLGIQGREEQYF.

This clone came up once. The V call is TRBV21-1, the J call TRBJ2-5. TRBV21-1 is an annotated pseudogene. This CDR3 region has 16 residues. CDR3 in amino acids: CASSKMVRNFQETQYF. The DNA of the CDR3 is TGTGCCAGCAGCAAGATGGTACGGAACTTCCAAGAGACCCAGTACTTC.

Notes on this clone: At one end, the junction sequence differs from germline, possibly due to a read error. V and J are TRBV15 and TRBJ1-2; 8 bases map to TRBD1. CDR1 is LNHNV and CDR2 is YYDKDF in the germline V gene (reference sequence). The CDR3 contains 13 residues. CDR3 coding DNA: TGTGCCACCAGCGGAGACAGGGGATGGGGCTACACCTTC. Protein product: CATSGDRGWGYTF.

The table lists this clone with a few counts. V gene TRBV28 combines with J gene TRBJ2-5; D call uncertain. Deletions cut 4 bases from V and 5 bases from J, with 5 bases between. The CDR3 contains 11 residues. The germline CDR1 and CDR2 sequences are MDHEN and SYDVKM. CDR3 in DNA: TGTGCCAGCAGTTGGGCGGAGACCCAGTACTTC. Its protein product is CASSWAETQYF.

This chain uses TRBV21-1 with TRBJ2-3. TRBV21-1 is designated a pseudogene. There are 14 residues in the CDR3. The CDR3, as DNA: TGTGCCAGCAGCAGACGTCCGGGGCGGGATACGCAGTATTTT. The encoded protein is CASSRRPGRDTQYF.

The V call is TRBV27, the J call TRBJ2-1, with a tentative D call TRBD2 (6 bases). Trimming removed 7 bases from V and 1 base from J, with 14 bases in between. CDR3 length: 15 residues. CDR1 and CDR2 from the germline V gene are MNHEY and SMNVEV (reference sequence). CDR3 protein: CASTISGDSYNEQFF. CDR3 DNA sequence: TGTGCCAGCACTATTAGCGGAGATTCCTACAATGAGCAGTTCTTC.

The rearrangement joins TRBV5-5 to TRBJ2-2; D call uncertain. The V and J ends lost 0 bases and 3 bases respectively, with 12 bases between them. Germline V gives CDR1 SGHKS, CDR2 YYEKEE (reference sequence). CDR3 length: 16 amino acids. DNA for the CDR3: TGTGCCAGCAGCTTGGGGACGCGACGGTACACCGGGGAGCTGTTTTTT. This gives the protein CASSLGTRRYTGELFF. The entire variable domain, with the rest obtained from reference TRBV5-5 and TRBJ2-2, is as follows: DAGVTQSPTHLIKTRGQQVTLRCSPISGHKSVSWYQQVLGQGPQFIFQYYEKEERGRGNFPDRFSARQFPNYSSELNVNALLLGDSALYLCASSLGTRRYTGELFFGEGSRLTVL.

V usage is TRBV6-1 and J usage is TRBJ1-2; TRBD1 agrees at 9 bases. This CDR3 region has 17 residues. Per the germline V gene, CDR1 is MNHNS and CDR2 is SASEGT. V dropped 1 base and J dropped 4; count of bases not matched to a gene: 10. In DNA form, the CDR3 reads TGTGCCAGCAGTGAAGTATACAGGGGGCAGGGACTCTATGGCTACACCTTC. It specifies CASSEVYRGQGLYGYTF.

The V gene is TRBV18, the J gene TRBJ1-1, with unresolved D. CDR3 length equals 16 residues. Looked up from germline, CDR1 is KGHSH and CDR2 is LQKENI. V was trimmed by 2 bases and J by 0 bases, leaving 13 bases between them. CDR3 DNA sequence: TGTGCCAGCTCACCAGGGAGGATCGGGGTGAACACTGAAGCTTTCTTT. The encoded protein is CASSPGRIGVNTEAFF.

This clone was recorded only once. The rearrangement joins TRBV7-9 to TRBJ1-2; maybe TRBD1 (5 bases). Germline CDR1 is SEHNR and CDR2 is FQNEAQ (reference sequence). The CDR3 totals 13 residues. V shed 5 bases and J shed 4 bases, with 11 bases lying between them. The CDR3 protein is CASSRQTSYGYTF. The CDR3 coding sequence is TGTGCCAGCAGCCGACAGACAAGCTATGGCTACACCTTC.

The rearrangement uses TRBV19 and TRBJ2-3; 10 bases agree with TRBD1. The CDR3 sequence is 13 residues long. V lost 6 bases, J lost 3 bases, and 0 bases stayed unmatched. Per the germline V gene, CDR1 is LNHDA and CDR2 is SQIVND (reference sequence). The CDR3 here is CASRGQGTDTQYF. The CDR3 bases are TGTGCCAGTAGGGGACAGGGGACAGATACGCAGTATTTT.

This clone was seen just once. V usage is TRBV7-8 and J usage is TRBJ2-7; 11 bases fit TRBD1. The CDR3 runs to 16 residues. J gave up 0 bases and V 5 bases, and 6 bases lay outside the gene matches. Germline-derived CDR1 and CDR2 are SGHVS and FQNEAQ. CDR3 amino acids: CASSIGQGASSYEQYF. CDR3 DNA sequence: TGTGCCAGCAGCATAGGACAGGGGGCCAGCTCCTACGAGCAGTACTTC.